This is a list of T cell receptor beta chains from one sample in a study of monozygotic twins with cystic fibrosis. TCRdb keeps only in-frame clones here, not all; method: immunoSEQ multiplex PCR. Among 30,000 to 35,000 clones listed, under 70% were seen once. Input material: blood. These receptors all come from a girl aged 10-17 years with cystic fibrosis. CDR3s leave out the opening cysteine and the closing phenylalanine or tryptophan.

TRBV5-1	TRBJ2-1	ASSLEGLAGGPRNEQF
TRBV29-1	TRBJ2-1	SVGKGLLDEQF
TRBV6-5	TRBJ2-7	ASSPRTGYYYEQY
TRBV11-2	TRBJ2-5	ASSLTGLAGGGETQY
TRBV30	TRBJ2-3	AWSVGSGGGDTQY
TRBV5-4	TRBJ1-2	ASSLGDKSNYGYT
TRBV27	TRBJ2-3	ASSLSRGGFSQY
TRBV7-8	TRBJ1-1	ASSLLQGGITEAF
TRBV2	TRBJ2-7	ASSVDRGLYEQY
TRBV6-5	TRBJ1-4	ASSLRGENEKLF
TRBV18	TRBJ2-7	ASSPQQGNEQY
TRBV30	TRBJ1-2	AWSDFGGQGYKGYT
TRBV28	TRBJ2-2	ASSLTLIGELF
TRBV28	TRBJ1-1	ASSLDRANTEAF
TRBV20-1	TRBJ1-2	SARQNYGYT
TRBV7-2	TRBJ2-4	ASSSQASKNIQY
TRBV10-3	TRBJ1-2	AINERGAGDGYT
TRBV25-1	TRBJ2-1	ATRPGGGYNEQF
TRBV2	TRBJ2-7	AGGQGGIYEQY
TRBV12-5	TRBJ2-5	ASGTAGGPGETQY
TRBV13	TRBJ1-2	ASSFGQGRGGYT
TRBV5-1	TRBJ2-7	ASSYTRDEQY
TRBV7-2	TRBJ1-1	ASSLGTGANTEAF
TRBV9	TRBJ1-2	ASSVAREGNDYGYT
TRBV2	TRBJ2-3	ASTLGGGTDTQY
TRBV10-3	TRBJ1-1	AISEGMSGTNTEAF
TRBV19	TRBJ2-7	ASSTRQGSYEQY
TRBV4-2	TRBJ1-4	ASSQGRQGSNEKLF
TRBV27	TRBJ2-2	ASNQRGTRAQVPGELF
TRBV10-3	TRBJ2-7	AISEEGPPHYEQY
TRBV4-3	TRBJ1-5	ASSQDLGYPYQPQH
TRBV5-1	TRBJ2-1	ASSPTGLAGYNEQF
TRBV2	TRBJ1-5	ASRGQGFSEEPQH
TRBV7-2	TRBJ1-2	ASSYYGGPFYGYT
TRBV30	TRBJ1-4	AWSVSRETLSNEKLF
TRBV10-3	TRBJ2-1	AISPGTGFSYNEQF